This T cell receptor (beta chain) is drawn from a study of CXCR3-negative and CXCR3-positive naive CD8 T cells. Findings of the study overall: In cryopreserved cells, CXCR3 expression partially decreased, and fresh PBMCs were used in most assays.

As to this clonotype: The antigen remains unidentified.

CDR3 length: 15 residues. Germline V lookup: CDR1 DFQATT, CDR2 SNEGSKA (reference sequence). UMI-tagged TRB cDNA libraries were built via 5' RACE. Reprocessing the 5' RACE reads, TCRdb reports a single entry for every CDR3 protein and omits DNA. The sample table sets out over 45,000 distinct CDR3 sequences. The TCR comes from a human donor in good health. Some clones in this sample may be carry-over from other donors' samples. Sequences were obtained from memory CD8+ T cells from blood. This chain joins TRBV20-1 and TRBJ2-3. CDR3 sequence reads: CSARDPGLESDTQYF.